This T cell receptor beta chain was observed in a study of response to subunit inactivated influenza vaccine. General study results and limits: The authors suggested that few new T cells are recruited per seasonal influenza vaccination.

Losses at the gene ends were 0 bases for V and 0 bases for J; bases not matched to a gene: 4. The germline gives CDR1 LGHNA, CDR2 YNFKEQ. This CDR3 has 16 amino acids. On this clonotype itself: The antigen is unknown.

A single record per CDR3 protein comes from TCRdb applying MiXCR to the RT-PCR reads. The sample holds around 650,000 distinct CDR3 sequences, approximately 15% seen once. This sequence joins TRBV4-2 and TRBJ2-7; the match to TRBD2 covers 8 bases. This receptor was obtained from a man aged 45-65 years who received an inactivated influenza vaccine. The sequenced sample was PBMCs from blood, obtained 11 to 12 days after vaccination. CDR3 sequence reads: CASSQDTGGSSYEQYF. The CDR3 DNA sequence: TGTGCCAGCAGCCAAGATACGGGGGGGAGCTCCTACGAGCAGTACTTC.